Listed here are 18 T cell receptor beta chains from one sample, sequenced in a study of OX40 agonist ivuxolimab in advanced cancers. Profiling relied on immunoSEQ multiplex PCR, and the TCRdb table lists in-frame clones only, not all of them. The data contain 72,000 or so clones, about 85% of them singletons. This sample comprised CD4+ or CD8+ T cells sorted from blood, obtained in a trial of the OX40 agonist ivuxolimab. These receptors were collected from an adult with an advanced solid tumor such as melanoma, head and neck, liver or kidney cancer.

The rearrangement joins TRBV19 to TRBJ2-4, with TRBD1 identical over 7 bases. The CDR3 runs to 16 residues. Germline V lookup: CDR1 LNHDA, CDR2 SQIVND (reference sequence). V shed 8 bases and J 2 bases; nucleotides not matched to a gene: 12. In DNA form, the CDR3 reads TGTGCCAGTTCCCAGGGGGAAGTTAGAACCAAAAACATTCAGTACTTC. This gives the protein CASSQGEVRTKNIQYF.

This clone was observed a few times. CDR3 bases: TGTGCCAGCAGTCGGGGGGCCTATGGCTACACCTTC. As protein: CASSRGAYGYTF. The rearrangement links TRBV28 to TRBJ1-2; tentative D call: TRBD1 (6 bases). Germline V gives CDR1 MDHEN, CDR2 SYDVKM. This CDR3 comprises 12 residues. The V gene lost 5 bases and the J gene lost 4 bases, with 8 bases spanning the gap.

The genes are TRBV6-5 and TRBJ1-1, with D uncertain. V shed 6 bases and J shed 4 bases, with 6 bases lying between them. This CDR3 is built from 11 residues. Germline loops: CDR1 MNHEY, CDR2 SVGAGI. The CDR3 DNA reads TGTGCCAGCAGCGGGGTCACTGAAGCTTTCTTT. This codes for CASSGVTEAFF.

The chain is built from TRBV6-6 and TRBJ2-7; 8 bases match TRBD2. The CDR3 has 14 amino acids. Germline V gives CDR1 MNHNY, CDR2 SVGAGI (reference sequence). With V trimmed by 4 bases and J by 4 bases, 6 bases remained unmatched. CDR3 region: CASSWGLGNYEQYF. As DNA, the CDR3 is TGTGCCAGCAGTTGGGGACTAGGTAATTACGAGCAGTACTTC.

Points on this clone: Mismatch with germline at one junction end may stem from a read error. This chain connects TRBV15 to TRBJ2-7, with D perhaps matching TRBD1 or TRBD2 (5 bases each). CDR3 size: 13 residues. The V gene's germline CDR1 is LNHNV and CDR2 YYDKDF (reference sequence). The CDR3 region has the DNA TGTGCCACCAGCAGAGACAGAGGGGAGCCGCGCGCCTTC. The encoded protein is CATSRDRGEPRAF.

V gene TRBV10-3 combines with J gene TRBJ2-3; 9 nucleotides match TRBD2. Germline CDR1 is ENHRY and CDR2 is SYGVKD. The CDR3 contains 17 residues. V shed 10 bases, J shed 2 bases, and the junction held 16 bases outside the gene matches. CDR3 nucleotide sequence: TGTGCCACCATAGGAGATATGGGACTAGCCCCCACAGATACGCAGTATTTT. This sequence encodes CATIGDMGLAPTDTQYF.

This chain connects TRBV19 to TRBJ2-5; D gene ambiguous. Per germline, CDR1 LNHDA and CDR2 SQIVND (reference sequence). The CDR3 has 14 amino acids. V was clipped by 6 bases and J by 2 bases, with 13 bases between them. As DNA, the CDR3 is TGTGCCAGTAGGCCTACGGATTATCAAGAGACCCAGTACTTC. Its protein is CASRPTDYQETQYF. The variable domain in full, completed from reference TRBV19 and TRBJ2-5, reads DGGITQSPKYLFRKEGQNVTLSCEQNLNHDAMYWYRQDPGQGLRLIYYSQIVNDFQKGDIAEGYSVSREKKESFPLTVTSAQKNPTAFYLCASRPTDYQETQYFGPGTRLLVL.

The J gene is TRBJ1-5, the V gene TRBV6-5; perhaps TRBD1 as D (5 bases). The V and J ends lost 6 bases and 4 bases respectively, with 10 bases between them. CDR1 is MNHEY and CDR2 is SVGAGI in the germline V gene. CDR3 length: 13 amino acids. The CDR3 loop reads CASSPRQNQPQHF. For the CDR3, the DNA is TGTGCCAGCAGCCCCCGACAGAATCAGCCCCAGCATTTT.

A note on this clone: One junction end disagrees with the germline gene, perhaps due to a read error. This chain links TRBV29-1 with TRBJ2-1; 11 positions match TRBD2. Germline V gene data show CDR1 as SQVTM and CDR2 as ANQGSEA. This CDR3 is built from 13 residues. This chain's CDR3 is CSVDGTSGLIGLF. The DNA of the CDR3 is TGCAGCGTTGACGGGACTAGCGGCCTCATCGGCCTCTTC.

CDR3 sequence (DNA): TGCGCCAGCAGCCAAGCGTGGACTGGGGAGCTGTTTTTT. Its translation is CASSQAWTGELFF. V gene TRBV4-1 combines with J gene TRBJ2-2; D might be TRBD2 (5 bases). The V end lost 1 base, the J end lost 8 bases, and 8 bases lay between the germline ends. Germline V gives CDR1 MGHRA, CDR2 YSYEKL. This CDR3 has 13 amino acids.

The chain has TRBV7-9 and TRBJ2-7, with a weak D call TRBD1 (5 bases). Trimming pared 5 bases from V and 2 bases from J, leaving 13 bases between. CDR1 and CDR2 (germline): SEHNR, FQNEAQ (reference sequence). This CDR3 has 14 residues. CDR3 DNA: TGTGCCAGCAGCCCCACAGGTTTGACCTACGAGCAGTACTTC. Its translation: CASSPTGLTYEQYF.

The DNA for the CDR3 is TGCGCCAGCAGCCAAAAATTGGACACAGATACGCAGTATTTT. It encodes CASSQKLDTDTQYF. The chain couples TRBV4-1 to TRBJ2-3; no firm D call. The length of the CDR3 is 14 residues. Germline CDR1 is MGHRA and CDR2 is YSYEKL. V was clipped by 2 bases and J by 2 bases, with 8 bases between them.

The chain carries TRBV7-2 and TRBJ2-5, with D perhaps TRBD1 (6 bases). CDR3 length: 17 amino acids. Germline V lookup: CDR1 SGHTA, CDR2 FQGNSA. The V and J ends lost 3 bases and 4 bases respectively, with 21 bases between them. The CDR3 DNA is TGTGCCAGCAGCTTGGGATCCGGGACACTCCAGAGAGAGACCCAGTACTTC. It specifies CASSLGSGTLQRETQYF.

The V call is TRBV6-5, the J call TRBJ1-5; unclear D gene. The V gene's germline CDR1 is MNHEY and CDR2 SVGAGI. The V end lost 2 bases, the J end lost 2 bases, and 10 bases lay between the germline ends. This CDR3 comprises 15 residues. CDR3 region: CASSYDHRGNQPQHF. In nucleotides, the CDR3 is TGTGCCAGCAGTTACGATCATCGGGGCAATCAGCCCCAGCATTTT.

V gene TRBV6-1 combines with J gene TRBJ2-7; possible D gene TRBD1, 6 bases. CDR1 is MNHNS, CDR2 SASEGT, per germline. This CDR3 spans 13 amino acids. V dropped 9 bases and J dropped 2 bases, with 14 bases sitting between them. The CDR3 sequence is CASPGDFAYEQYF. Here the CDR3 DNA reads TGTGCCAGTCCAGGGGATTTTGCCTACGAGCAGTACTTC.

This clone appeared once. V usage is TRBV19 and J usage is TRBJ2-3; possibly TRBD1 or TRBD2 for D (5 bases each). V was cut by 0 bases and J by 4 bases, with 14 bases left in between. CDR3 length: 16 amino acids. Per the germline V gene, CDR1 is LNHDA and CDR2 is SQIVND (reference sequence). The CDR3, as DNA: TGTGCCAGTAGTATAGATATGGGGGACGGGTCAGATACGCAGTATTTT. The encoded protein is CASSIDMGDGSDTQYF.

The CDR3 coding sequence is TGTGCCAGTAACCTCGGGAGGGTGGCAGGATATAGGAGCAATCAGCCCCAGCATTTT. It yields the protein CASNLGRVAGYRSNQPQHF. The V call is TRBV19, the J call TRBJ1-5, with unresolved D. Germline CDR1 reads LNHDA; CDR2 reads SQIVND (reference sequence). The V and J ends lost 7 bases and 1 base respectively, with 26 bases between them. CDR3 length: 19 amino acids.

The chain combines TRBV11-2 with TRBJ2-3; 8 nucleotides align to TRBD2. The germline CDR1 and CDR2 sequences are SGHAT and FQNNGV. This CDR3 has 15 residues. With 6 bases clipped from V and 3 bases from J, the junction kept 8 bases outside the gene matches. The CDR3 DNA sequence: TGTGCCAGCAGTCGACCGGGGGGGCCTACAGATACGCAGTATTTT. This codes for CASSRPGGPTDTQYF.